This section outlines one T cell receptor beta chain sequence together with its context. The sample belongs to a study of CD8+ T cells in alopecia areata. As for the study in general: Those patients who were treated received oral tofacitinib, which was given at 5 to 10 mg twice daily for moderate-to-severe alopecia areata.

cDNA reverse transcribed from extracted RNA served as the sequencing template. Sequencing was performed with immunoSEQ multiplex PCR; in TCRdb, only in-frame clones are kept and a portion is missing. The sample yields some 220,000 clones, about three fifths seen once. The CDR3 totals 15 residues. Germline trimming cut 2 bases from V and 2 bases from J; bases unmatched to any gene: 3. Germline CDR1 and CDR2: SGHTA and FQGNSA. As for treatment: oral pan-JAK inhibitor, 5-10 mg twice daily. Sorting of PBMCs yielded the CD4+ and CD8+ T cells. Specimen: CD4+ T cells sorted from blood, collected at week 4, from a patient treated with tofacitinib. This chain joins TRBV7-2 and TRBJ2-3, with TRBD1 matching 8 bases. The source is a human donor with alopecia areata. The CDR3: CASSLRQGTTDTQYF. CDR3 sequence (DNA): TGTGCCAGCAGCTTACGACAGGGGACCACAGATACGCAGTATTTT.